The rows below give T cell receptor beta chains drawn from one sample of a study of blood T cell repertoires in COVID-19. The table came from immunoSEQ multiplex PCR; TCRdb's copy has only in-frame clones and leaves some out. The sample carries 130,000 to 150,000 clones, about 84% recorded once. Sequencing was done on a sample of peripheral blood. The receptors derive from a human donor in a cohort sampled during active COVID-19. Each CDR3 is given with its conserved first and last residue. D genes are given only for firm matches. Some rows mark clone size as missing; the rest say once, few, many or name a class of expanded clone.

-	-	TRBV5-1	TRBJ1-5	CASSLDGDNQPQHF	TGCGCCAGCAGCCTGGACGGGGACAATCAGCCCCAGCATTTT
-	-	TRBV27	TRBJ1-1	CASSPQRGFGNTEAFF	TGTGCCAGCAGTCCTCAACGGGGGTTTGGGAACACTGAAGCTTTCTTT
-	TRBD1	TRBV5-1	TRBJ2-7	CASSLVGTASYEQYF	TGCGCCAGCAGCTTGGTCGGGACAGCCTCCTACGAGCAGTACTTC
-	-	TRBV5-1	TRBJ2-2	CASSLVGGTGELFF	TGCGCCAGCAGCTTGGTCGGGGGCACCGGGGAGCTGTTTTTT
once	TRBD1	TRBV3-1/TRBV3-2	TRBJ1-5	CASSLGTGGQPQHF	TGTGCCAGCAGCCTAGGGACAGGGGGGCAGCCCCAGCATTTT
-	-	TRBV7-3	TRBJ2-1	CASSPGVLGVGEQFF	TGTGCCAGCAGCCCTGGAGTTTTGGGTGTCGGTGAGCAGTTCTTC
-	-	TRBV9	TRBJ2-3	CASSPSRHSTDTQYF	TGTGCCAGCAGCCCTAGTCGTCATAGCACAGATACGCAGTATTTT
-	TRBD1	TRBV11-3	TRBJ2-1	CASSSSGTGPYNEQFF	TGTGCCAGCAGCTCATCCGGGACAGGACCTTACAATGAGCAGTTCTTC
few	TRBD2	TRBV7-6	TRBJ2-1	CASSLAGGGGNEQFF	TGTGCCAGCAGCTTAGCTGGGGGGGGAGGGAATGAGCAGTTCTTC
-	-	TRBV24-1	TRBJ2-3	CATLSGESTDTQYF	TGTGCCACCTTGTCAGGGGAGAGCACAGATACGCAGTATTTT
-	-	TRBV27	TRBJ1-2	CASSLEGGLF	TGTGCCAGCAGTTTAGAAGGGGGTCTCTTC
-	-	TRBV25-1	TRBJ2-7	CASSVTYRASYEQYF	TGTGCCAGCAGCGTAACCTACAGGGCCTCCTACGAGCAGTACTTC
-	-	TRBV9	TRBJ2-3	CASSLTSWSTQYF	TGTGCCAGCAGCTTAACAAGTTGGAGTACGCAGTATTTT
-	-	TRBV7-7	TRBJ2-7	CASSLSGPGGTYEQYF	TGTGCTAGCAGCTTGAGTGGGCCCGGGGGTACCTACGAGCAGTACTTC
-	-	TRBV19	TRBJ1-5	CASSISENQPQHF	TGTGCCAGTAGTATATCAGAAAATCAGCCCCAGCATTTT
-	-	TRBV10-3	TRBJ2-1	CAISEKDSWSSYNEQFF	TGTGCCATCAGTGAAAAGGACTCCTGGAGCTCCTACAATGAGCAGTTCTTC
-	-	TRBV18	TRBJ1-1	CASSKTGEAFF	TGTGCCAGCTCAAAGACTGGTGAAGCTTTCTTT
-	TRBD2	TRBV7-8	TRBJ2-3	CASSLASGTYGLAGGSNTQYF	TGTGCCAGCAGCTTAGCTTCCGGGACCTACGGACTAGCGGGGGGCTCTAATACGCAGTATTTT
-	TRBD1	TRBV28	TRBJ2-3	CASRVGQSTDTQYF	TGTGCCAGCAGAGTGGGACAGAGCACAGATACGCAGTATTTT
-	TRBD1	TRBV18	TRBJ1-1	CASSPLRQGNTEAFF	TGTGCCAGCTCACCCTTGAGACAGGGGAACACTGAAGCTTTCTTT
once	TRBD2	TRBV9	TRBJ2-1	CASSITPGTSGGSSYNEQFF	TGTGCCAGCAGCATCACCCCCGGGACTAGCGGGGGGTCCTCCTACAATGAGCAGTTCTTC
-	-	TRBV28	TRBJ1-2	CASSLSGVSYGYTF	TGTGCCAGCAGTTTATCAGGGGTTAGCTATGGCTACACCTTC
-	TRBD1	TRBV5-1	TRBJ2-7	CASSPDRSTYEQYF	TGCGCCAGCAGCCCGGACAGGAGTACCTACGAGCAGTACTTC
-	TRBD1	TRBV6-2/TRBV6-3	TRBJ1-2	CASSSRQGTVYGYTF	TGTGCCAGCAGTTCCCGACAGGGTACCGTCTATGGCTACACCTTC
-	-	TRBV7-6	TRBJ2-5	CASSLFSAGREGTQYF	TGTGCCAGCAGCTTATTTAGCGCGGGGCGGGAAGGGACCCAGTACTTC